Listed below are T cell receptor beta chains from one sample, sequenced in a study of cytomegalovirus exposure and HLA in healthy donors. Sequenced by immunoSEQ multiplex PCR; TCRdb stores in-frame clones only, minus some. This table has 150,000 to 200,000 clones, roughly four fifths appearing once. The sequenced sample was PBMCs. These receptors originate from a man over 45 in good health and CMV-seropositive. CDR3s include the opening cysteine and the closing phenylalanine or tryptophan. D genes are given only for firm matches. Some rows mark clone size as missing; the rest say once, few, many or name a class of expanded clone.

v_call: TRBV28; d_call: TRBD2; j_call: TRBJ2-7; clone_size: .; cdr3_aa: CASRTGGGIYEQYF; cdr3_nt: TGTGCCAGCAGGACGGGCGGGGGGATCTACGAGCAGTACTTC
v_call: TRBV19; d_call: .; j_call: TRBJ2-1; clone_size: .; cdr3_aa: CASSISATDEQFF; cdr3_nt: TGTGCCAGTAGTATATCCGCGACTGATGAGCAGTTCTTC
v_call: TRBV18; d_call: TRBD1; j_call: TRBJ2-4; clone_size: .; cdr3_aa: CASSPDQGAGNIQYF; cdr3_nt: TGTGCCAGCTCACCAGATCAGGGGGCGGGAAACATTCAGTACTTC
v_call: TRBV14; d_call: TRBD2; j_call: TRBJ2-5; clone_size: .; cdr3_aa: CASHSGRGSETQYF; cdr3_nt: TGTGCCAGCCATAGCGGGAGAGGGTCGGAGACCCAGTACTTC
v_call: TRBV7-6; d_call: .; j_call: TRBJ1-5; clone_size: .; cdr3_aa: CASSLGAGLFSNQPQHF; cdr3_nt: TGTGCCAGCAGCTTAGGGGCGGGACTATTTAGCAATCAGCCCCAGCATTTT
v_call: TRBV7-3; d_call: TRBD1; j_call: TRBJ2-2; clone_size: .; cdr3_aa: CASSKTGGSDGELFF; cdr3_nt: TGTGCCAGCAGCAAGACAGGGGGAAGTGACGGGGAGCTGTTTTTT
v_call: TRBV30; d_call: TRBD2; j_call: TRBJ2-5; clone_size: few; cdr3_aa: CAWSYYGLAGGPETQYF; cdr3_nt: TGTGCCTGGAGTTACTACGGACTAGCGGGAGGGCCCGAGACCCAGTACTTC
v_call: TRBV5-4; d_call: .; j_call: TRBJ2-1; clone_size: .; cdr3_aa: CASSLAPTDSNEQFF; cdr3_nt: TGTGCCAGCAGCTTGGCCCCGACGGACTCTAATGAGCAGTTCTTC
v_call: TRBV6-1; d_call: TRBD1; j_call: TRBJ1-1; clone_size: .; cdr3_aa: CASSGQGFSTEAFF; cdr3_nt: TGTGCCAGCTCGGGACAGGGTTTCAGTACTGAAGCTTTCTTT
v_call: TRBV11-2; d_call: TRBD2; j_call: TRBJ2-5; clone_size: .; cdr3_aa: CASSLLAGEGTQYF; cdr3_nt: TGTGCCAGCAGCTTATTAGCGGGAGAGGGGACCCAGTACTTC
v_call: TRBV6-6; d_call: .; j_call: TRBJ2-3; clone_size: .; cdr3_aa: CASSYVGRPAADTQYF; cdr3_nt: TGTGCCAGCAGTTACGTTGGTCGCCCCGCGGCAGATACGCAGTATTTT
v_call: TRBV14; d_call: TRBD1; j_call: TRBJ1-1; clone_size: .; cdr3_aa: CASSQETGGTEAFF; cdr3_nt: TGTGCCAGCAGCCAAGAGACAGGGGGGACTGAAGCTTTCTTT
v_call: TRBV27; d_call: TRBD2; j_call: TRBJ2-2; clone_size: few; cdr3_aa: CASSGLAEYGELFF; cdr3_nt: TGTGCCAGCTCCGGGCTAGCGGAATACGGGGAGCTGTTTTTT
v_call: TRBV28; d_call: TRBD1; j_call: TRBJ2-7; clone_size: .; cdr3_aa: CASSLAGGLYEQYF; cdr3_nt: TGTGCCAGCAGTTTAGCAGGGGGCCTCTACGAGCAGTACTTC
v_call: TRBV7-9; d_call: .; j_call: TRBJ2-7; clone_size: .; cdr3_aa: CASSLAHWSEQYF; cdr3_nt: TGTGCCAGCAGCTTAGCTCACTGGAGTGAGCAGTACTTC
v_call: TRBV5-4; d_call: TRBD2; j_call: TRBJ2-7; clone_size: .; cdr3_aa: CASSFVGGGEQYF; cdr3_nt: TGTGCCAGCAGCTTTGTTGGGGGGGGTGAGCAGTACTTC
v_call: TRBV5-6; d_call: TRBD1; j_call: TRBJ2-5; clone_size: .; cdr3_aa: CASSWDRSHETQYF; cdr3_nt: TGTGCCAGCAGCTGGGACAGGTCCCACGAGACCCAGTACTTC
v_call: TRBV7-3; d_call: .; j_call: TRBJ2-1; clone_size: .; cdr3_aa: CASSLGGEQFF; cdr3_nt: TGTGCCAGCAGCTTAGGAGGAGAGCAGTTCTTC
v_call: TRBV7-9; d_call: .; j_call: TRBJ2-7; clone_size: .; cdr3_aa: CASNPGVGYEQYF; cdr3_nt: TGTGCCAGCAACCCAGGGGTCGGGTACGAGCAGTACTTC
v_call: TRBV28; d_call: TRBD1; j_call: TRBJ1-1; clone_size: .; cdr3_aa: CASSFSDRVTEAFF; cdr3_nt: TGTGCCAGCAGTTTCTCGGACAGGGTCACTGAAGCTTTCTTT
v_call: TRBV6-5; d_call: .; j_call: TRBJ1-1; clone_size: few; cdr3_aa: CASSRTGTTEAFF; cdr3_nt: TGTGCCAGCAGCCGTACAGGGACAACTGAAGCTTTCTTT
v_call: TRBV19; d_call: .; j_call: TRBJ2-3; clone_size: few; cdr3_aa: CASSQGLSDTQYF; cdr3_nt: TGTGCCAGTAGCCAGGGACTTTCAGATACGCAGTATTTT
v_call: TRBV6-5; d_call: .; j_call: TRBJ2-1; clone_size: .; cdr3_aa: CASSNTLNEQFF; cdr3_nt: TGTGCCAGCAGTAACACGCTCAATGAGCAGTTCTTC
v_call: TRBV5-4; d_call: TRBD2; j_call: TRBJ2-3; clone_size: .; cdr3_aa: CASSSGGGGTDTQYF; cdr3_nt: TGTGCCAGCAGCTCCGGGGGGGGAGGCACAGATACGCAGTATTTT
v_call: TRBV5-6; d_call: TRBD2; j_call: TRBJ2-1; clone_size: .; cdr3_aa: CASTLLGGGGAGEQFF; cdr3_nt: TGTGCCAGCACCCTCCTCGGTGGCGGGGGGGCCGGTGAGCAGTTCTTC
v_call: TRBV28; d_call: TRBD1; j_call: TRBJ1-4; clone_size: .; cdr3_aa: CASSSRTGPNEKLFF; cdr3_nt: TGTGCCAGCAGTTCCCGGACAGGGCCTAATGAAAAACTGTTTTTT
v_call: TRBV10-3; d_call: .; j_call: TRBJ2-3; clone_size: .; cdr3_aa: CAIRSRENTDTQYF; cdr3_nt: TGTGCCATCAGATCGAGAGAAAACACAGATACGCAGTATTTT
v_call: TRBV2; d_call: .; j_call: TRBJ2-7; clone_size: .; cdr3_aa: CASSEEDFSTYEQYF; cdr3_nt: TGTGCCAGCAGTGAAGAGGACTTCTCCACCTACGAGCAGTACTTC
v_call: TRBV9; d_call: TRBD1; j_call: TRBJ1-2; clone_size: .; cdr3_aa: CASSVGGPTGEDTYGYTF; cdr3_nt: TGTGCCAGCAGCGTAGGGGGACCGACAGGGGAGGATACCTATGGCTACACCTTC
v_call: TRBV19; d_call: TRBD2; j_call: TRBJ2-7; clone_size: .; cdr3_aa: CASKVPRTSGSSYEQYF; cdr3_nt: TGTGCCAGCAAAGTCCCCAGGACTAGCGGAAGCTCCTACGAGCAGTACTTC
v_call: TRBV7-9; d_call: .; j_call: TRBJ2-1; clone_size: .; cdr3_aa: CASSPVQSLYNEQFF; cdr3_nt: TGTGCCAGCAGCCCTGTACAGTCCCTATACAATGAGCAGTTCTTC
v_call: TRBV10-3; d_call: .; j_call: TRBJ2-1; clone_size: .; cdr3_aa: CAISVSGSSYNEQFF; cdr3_nt: TGTGCCATCAGTGTTTCCGGGAGCTCCTACAATGAGCAGTTCTTC
v_call: TRBV5-4; d_call: TRBD1; j_call: TRBJ1-3; clone_size: once; cdr3_aa: CASSLGGTGAGNTIYF; cdr3_nt: TGTGCCAGCAGCTTGGGTGGGACAGGGGCTGGAAACACCATATATTTT
v_call: TRBV16; d_call: .; j_call: TRBJ1-5; clone_size: .; cdr3_aa: CASSLEARGYSNQPQHF; cdr3_nt: TGTGCCAGCAGCCTGGAGGCCAGGGGATATAGCAATCAGCCCCAGCATTTT